This T cell receptor beta chain appears in the sequencing data of a study of beta chain features in type 1 diabetes. Sequencing targeted expressed TCRB transcripts, as all isolated RNA had been reverse transcribed. TCRdb's table, derived via immunoSEQ multiplex PCR, lists solely in-frame clones and lacks some. The repertoire includes some 290,000 clones, about 24% of them detected once, and around 0.013% sits in the top ten. Notes on the study in general: Moderately but significantly shorter TCRB CDR3s were found in Type 1 diabetes patients in all four CD4+ subsets.

The V end lost 6 bases, the J end lost 3 bases, and 15 bases lay between the germline ends. Per germline, CDR1 MNHNS and CDR2 SASEGT. CDR3 length equals 14 residues. This clone has only a few counts. Its matching antigen is unknown. Sequencing was carried out using naive CD4+ T cells from blood. The sequence was collected from a woman aged 25 to 39 with type 1 diabetes. This sequence joins TRBV6-1 and TRBJ2-7; D is possibly TRBD1 (5 bases). The CDR3 protein is CASSTASQGYEQYF. The CDR3 bases are TGTGCCAGCAGCACCGCTTCTCAGGGCTACGAGCAGTACTTC.